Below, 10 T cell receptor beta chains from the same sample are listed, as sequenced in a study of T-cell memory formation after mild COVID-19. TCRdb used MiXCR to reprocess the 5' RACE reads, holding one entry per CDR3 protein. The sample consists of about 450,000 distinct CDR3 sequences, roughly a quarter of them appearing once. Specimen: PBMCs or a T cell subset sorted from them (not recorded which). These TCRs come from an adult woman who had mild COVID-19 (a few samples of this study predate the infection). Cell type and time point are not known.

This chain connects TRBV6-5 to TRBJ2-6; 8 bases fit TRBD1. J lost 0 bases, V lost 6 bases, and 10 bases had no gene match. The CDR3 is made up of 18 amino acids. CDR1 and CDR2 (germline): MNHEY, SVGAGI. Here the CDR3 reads CASSLGQGAFSGANVLTF. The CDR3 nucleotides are TGTGCCAGCAGCCTCGGACAGGGTGCCTTCTCTGGGGCCAACGTCCTGACTTTC.

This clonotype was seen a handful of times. The CDR3 DNA reads as TGTGCCAGCAGTTACTCCCCCGGGACTACTAATGAGCAGTTCTTC. Translation gives CASSYSPGTTNEQFF. V is TRBV6-6 and J is TRBJ2-1, with 7 bases matching TRBD2. The CDR3 extends over 15 amino acids. V trimming: 0 bases; J trimming: 7 bases; junction bases outside the gene matches: 6. Germline values: CDR1 MNHNY, CDR2 SVGAGI (reference sequence).

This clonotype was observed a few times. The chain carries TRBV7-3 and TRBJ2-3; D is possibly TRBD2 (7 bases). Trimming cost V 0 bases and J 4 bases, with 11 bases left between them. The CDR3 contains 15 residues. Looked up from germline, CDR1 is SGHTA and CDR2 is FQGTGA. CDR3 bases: TGTGCCAGCAGCTTAACGGGGGGGGCCGCAGATACGCAGTATTTT. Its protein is CASSLTGGAADTQYF. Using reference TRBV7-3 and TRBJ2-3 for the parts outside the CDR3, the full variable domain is GAGVSQTPSNKVTEKGKYVELRCDPISGHTALYWYRQSLGQGPEFLIYFQGTGAADDSGLPNDRFFAVRPEGSVSTLKIQRTERGDSAVYLCASSLTGGAADTQYFGPGTRLTVL.

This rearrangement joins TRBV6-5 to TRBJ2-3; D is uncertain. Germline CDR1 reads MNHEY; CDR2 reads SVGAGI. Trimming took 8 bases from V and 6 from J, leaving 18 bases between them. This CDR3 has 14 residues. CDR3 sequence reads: CASHQLPDRDTQYF. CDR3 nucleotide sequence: TGTGCCAGCCACCAATTACCTGACCGGGATACGCAGTATTTT.

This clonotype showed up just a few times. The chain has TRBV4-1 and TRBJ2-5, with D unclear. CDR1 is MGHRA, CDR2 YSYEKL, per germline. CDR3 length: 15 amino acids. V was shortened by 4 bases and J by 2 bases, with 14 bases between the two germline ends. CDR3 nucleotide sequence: TGCGCCAGCAGCCCTCTTACTGGGCAGCAAGAGACCCAGTACTTC. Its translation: CASSPLTGQQETQYF.

The CDR3 here is CASSLGRAPNEKLFF. In DNA form, the CDR3 reads TGTGCCAGCAGCTTAGGCAGGGCCCCCAATGAAAAACTGTTTTTT. The V gene is TRBV7-9, the J gene TRBJ1-4; TRBD1 might be the D (5 bases). Per germline, CDR1 SEHNR and CDR2 FQNEAQ (reference sequence). This CDR3 has 15 residues. Deletions cut 1 base from V and 5 bases from J, with 11 bases between.

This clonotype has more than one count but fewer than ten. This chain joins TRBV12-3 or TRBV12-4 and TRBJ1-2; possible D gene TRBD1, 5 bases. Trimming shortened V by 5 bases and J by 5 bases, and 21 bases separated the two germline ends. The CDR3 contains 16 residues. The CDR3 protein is CASSLWGTAAEYGYTF. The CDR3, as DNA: TGTGCCAGCAGTCTATGGGGGACTGCGGCGGAGTATGGCTACACCTTC.

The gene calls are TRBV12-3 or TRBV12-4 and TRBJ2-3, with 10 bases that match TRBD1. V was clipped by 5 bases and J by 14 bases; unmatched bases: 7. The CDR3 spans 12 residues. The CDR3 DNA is TGTGCCAGCAGTCCGCCGGGACAGGGGACGTATTTT. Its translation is CASSPPGQGTYF.

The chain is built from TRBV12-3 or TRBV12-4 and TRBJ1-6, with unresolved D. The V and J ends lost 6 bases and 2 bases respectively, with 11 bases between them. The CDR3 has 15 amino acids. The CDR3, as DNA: TGTGCCAGCAGCCCTGGAGGCCCCTATAATTCACCCCTCCACTTT. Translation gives CASSPGGPYNSPLHF.

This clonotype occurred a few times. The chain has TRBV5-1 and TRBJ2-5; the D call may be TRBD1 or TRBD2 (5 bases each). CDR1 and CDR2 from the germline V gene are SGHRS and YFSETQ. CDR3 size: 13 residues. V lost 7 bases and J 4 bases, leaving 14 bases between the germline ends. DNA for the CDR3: TGCGCCAGCTCCCCCGAGGGGCGAGAGACCCAGTACTTC. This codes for CASSPEGRETQYF.